This T cell receptor (beta chain) stems from a study of blood T cell repertoires in COVID-19. As for the study in general: COVID-19 samples, acute and convalescent, were from the United States, Italy and Spain. PBMCs, B-cell-depleted T cells, or T cells provided the cDNA or gDNA that made up the material.

V lost 4 bases and J lost 8; bases outside the gene matches: 8. Germline V CDR1 and CDR2: SGHNT, YYREEE (reference sequence). The length of the CDR3 is 13 residues. This clone was detected only once. Under the authors' procedure: Amplification with reference gene primers provided the estimates of nucleated cell counts. Assay: immunoSEQ multiplex PCR; the TCRdb copy retains only in-frame clones and omits some. D and trimming were read from the DNA, whereas the V and J calls and clone size are those reported in that table. This table holds roughly 76,000 clones, approximately 80% found once. The sample taken for sequencing was peripheral blood. V gene TRBV5-4 combines with J gene TRBJ1-1; 7 bases line up with TRBD1. The source of this sequence is a woman aged 70 to 79 with acute or convalescent COVID-19. The CDR3 nucleotides read TGTGCCAGCAGCCTTGACAGGGTCGGGGAAGCTTTCTTT. This translates into CASSLDRVGEAFF.